This TCR beta chain comes out of a study of cytomegalovirus exposure and HLA in healthy donors. The study, taken as a whole, reports: A later examination showed that TCR association rates differed by HLA locus, with DRB1 most and HLA-C fewest. In vitro, three CMV-associated chains proved specific for CMV antigens. It was assumed in the presence/absence analyses that sequencing depth was roughly uniform across donors.

PCR used 60 Vbeta primers and 13 Jbeta primers. Original data processing: In a later analysis, of about 80 million unique beta chains, approximately 10 million appeared in at least two donors. Assay: immunoSEQ multiplex PCR; the TCRdb copy retains only in-frame clones and omits some. V, J and clone size reflect that table, while D and trimming were determined from the DNA. The sample lists 200,000 or so clones, around 81% seen once, with around 2.1% in the top ten. In regard to this clone: Its antigen is currently unknown.

Source material: PBMCs. This clonotype originated in a woman between 18 and 30 years old in good health and CMV-seropositive.

This CDR3 is CASSLRGGGITDTQYF. In DNA form, the CDR3 reads TGTGCCAGCAGCTTACGCGGGGGGGGTATCACAGATACGCAGTATTTT. The chain is built from TRBV7-9 and TRBJ2-3; 9 nucleotides match TRBD2. V was pared by 2 bases and J by 2 bases, with 5 bases of the junction left unmatched. This CDR3 is 16 amino acids long. Germline-derived CDR1 and CDR2 are SEHNR and FQNEAQ (reference sequence).